The TCR beta chain described here comes from a study of blood T cell repertoires in COVID-19. Study at large: Some COVID-19 samples were acute and others convalescent; all came from the United States, Italy and Spain. The analysed material was cDNA or gDNA that came from T cells, B-cell-depleted T cells, or PBMCs.

Produced via immunoSEQ multiplex PCR; TCRdb's table is partial and in-frame only. The data show 25,000 or so clones, under 90% seen once. The ends were cut back, 6 bases at V and 2 bases at J, with 10 bases in the middle. The CDR3 is 13 amino acids. From germline, CDR1 is LNHDA and CDR2 SQIVND (reference sequence). The sequence came from a human donor in a cohort sampled during active COVID-19. The sequencing sample was made of peripheral blood. This chain uses TRBV19 with TRBJ1-1; D gene unclear. CDR3 DNA: TGTGCCAGTAGCCACCGGGGTAACACTGAAGCTTTCTTT. As protein: CASSHRGNTEAFF.